This is a list of T cell receptor beta chains from one sample in a study of spatial heterogeneity in lung cancer. TCRdb re-analysed the 5' RACE reads in MiXCR, keeping a single row per CDR3 protein. Here the sample spans 20,000 to 25,000 distinct CDR3 sequences, about 6.8% being singletons. The input for sequencing was lung tumor tissue, taken at surgery. Every receptor here comes from a male donor with early-stage non-small cell lung cancer. Each CDR3 is given with its conserved first and last residue. The D gene is left open where the match is weak. Size is omitted from some rows. Given values are once, few, many or a class for expanded clones.

CASSWTGGLSNQPQHF,TGTGCCAGCAGTTGGACAGGAGGGCTTAGCAATCAGCCCCAGCATTTT,TRBV27,TRBD1,TRBJ1-5,many
CASSLELAAAKNIQYF,TGTGCCAGCAGTCTTGAGCTAGCTGCAGCCAAAAACATTCAGTACTTC,TRBV28,-,TRBJ2-4,-
CASSLGLGTDTQYF,TGTGCCAGCAGCTTAGGACTAGGCACAGATACGCAGTATTTT,TRBV7-2,-,TRBJ2-3,many
CASSSQGSRTEAFF,TGCGCCAGCAGCTCCCAGGGCTCGAGGACTGAAGCTTTCTTT,TRBV5-1,-,TRBJ1-1,many
CASSFPSGTGEQYF,TGTGCCAGCAGTTTCCCCTCCGGGACTGGCGAGCAGTACTTC,TRBV28,-,TRBJ2-7,once
CASSLERDSLRTDTQYF,TGCGCCAGCAGCTTGGAAAGGGACTCCCTTCGCACAGATACGCAGTATTTT,TRBV5-1,-,TRBJ2-3,many
CASKRGRSGETQYF,TGCGCCAGCAAAAGGGGACGGAGTGGAGAGACCCAGTACTTC,TRBV5-1,-,TRBJ2-5,-
CASSPGGSGYQETQYF,TGTGCCAGCAGTCCCGGGGGTAGCGGGTACCAAGAGACCCAGTACTTC,TRBV12-3/TRBV12-4,TRBD2,TRBJ2-5,many
CASSLRPGLAGDLAKNIQYF,TGCGCCAGCAGCTTACGCCCCGGGCTAGCGGGGGATTTAGCCAAAAACATTCAGTACTTC,TRBV5-1,TRBD2,TRBJ2-4,many
CASSAGTSWGGYTF,TGTGCCAGCAGTGCTGGGACAAGTTGGGGTGGCTACACCTTC,TRBV2,-,TRBJ1-2,many
CASTSAPGGSGYGYTF,TGTGCCAGCACTTCCGCGCCGGGGGGATCGGGCTATGGCTACACCTTC,TRBV28,-,TRBJ1-2,-
CASSLRAINSGNTIYF,TGTGCCAGCAGCTTAAGGGCGATCAACTCTGGAAACACCATATATTTT,TRBV7-2,-,TRBJ1-3,many
CASRSSGGEQFF,TGTGCCAGCAGGTCGTCCGGCGGGGAGCAGTTCTTC,TRBV28,-,TRBJ2-1,many
CASSQVSGAASSYEQYF,TGCGCCAGCAGCCAAGTATCGGGAGCGGCTAGCTCCTACGAGCAGTACTTC,TRBV4-3,-,TRBJ2-7,many
CASSQGSSASGANVLTF,TGTGCCAGCAGCCAAGGGTCTTCGGCATCTGGGGCCAACGTCCTGACTTTC,TRBV3-1,-,TRBJ2-6,few
CASSPPNLGAGTEAFF,TGTGCCAGCTCACCACCGAATCTGGGGGCTGGCACTGAAGCTTTCTTT,TRBV18,-,TRBJ1-1,many
CASSLSQWAYNEQFF,TGTGCCAGCAGCTTGAGCCAATGGGCATACAATGAGCAGTTCTTC,TRBV7-2,-,TRBJ2-1,many
CATSDSGSLGTEAFF,TGTGCCACCAGTGACTCCGGGTCCCTGGGGACTGAAGCTTTCTTT,TRBV24-1,-,TRBJ1-1,many
CASSRLAGGPGTDTQYF,TGTGCCAGCAGCCGACTAGCGGGAGGGCCGGGCACAGATACGCAGTATTTT,TRBV7-2,TRBD2,TRBJ2-3,many
CASSRQRGGSNQPQHF,TGTGCCAGCAGCCGCCAAAGGGGGGGCAGCAATCAGCCCCAGCATTTT,TRBV28,-,TRBJ1-5,many
CASSLGASGIKHEQYF,TGTGCCAGCAGTTTAGGAGCTAGCGGGATTAAGCACGAGCAGTACTTC,TRBV28,TRBD2,TRBJ2-7,-
CASSFSDRGLEQYF,TGTGCCAGCAGCTTCTCGGACAGGGGGCTTGAGCAGTACTTC,TRBV5-6,TRBD1,TRBJ2-7,many
CASGRAGYEQYF,TGTGCCAGCGGTAGGGCGGGCTACGAGCAGTACTTC,TRBV3-1,-,TRBJ2-7,many
CASSGDRGPQETQYF,TGTGCCAGCAGTGGGGACAGGGGGCCACAAGAGACCCAGTACTTC,TRBV27,TRBD1,TRBJ2-5,many
CASSLKNEDERFF,TGTGCCAGCAGCTTAAAAAACGAAGATGAGAGGTTCTTC,TRBV7-6,-,TRBJ2-1,many
CATRTDGRGAGELFF,TGTGCCACCCGGACCGACGGGAGAGGGGCCGGGGAGCTGTTTTTT,TRBV12-3/TRBV12-4,-,TRBJ2-2,many
CASRRLAGTGYYGYTF,TGTGCCAGCAGACGGCTAGCCGGGACGGGTTACTATGGCTACACCTTC,TRBV28,-,TRBJ1-2,many
CASSLGDRSGAFF,TGTGCCAGCAGCTTGGGAGACCGCTCTGGGGCTTTCTTT,TRBV5-6,-,TRBJ1-1,few
CASSFGQGQGGYTF,TGTGCCAGCAGCTTCGGACAGGGCCAGGGTGGCTACACCTTC,TRBV7-3,TRBD1,TRBJ1-2,many
CSGSGLAGEIEQFF,TGCAGCGGGAGCGGCCTAGCGGGGGAGATTGAACAGTTCTTC,TRBV29-1,TRBD2,TRBJ2-1,many
CSAKGTSGVAKNIQYF,TGCAGTGCTAAAGGGACTAGCGGGGTAGCCAAAAACATTCAGTACTTC,TRBV20-1,TRBD2,TRBJ2-4,many
CSARQGGETQYF,TGCAGTGCTAGGCAGGGGGGGGAGACCCAGTACTTC,TRBV20-1,-,TRBJ2-5,-
CASFSTGTQYF,TGTGCCAGCTTCTCAACTGGGACCCAGTACTTC,TRBV28,-,TRBJ2-5,few
CASSRTTYVLNTEAFF,TGTGCCAGCTCCCGGACCACGTACGTTCTGAACACTGAAGCTTTCTTT,TRBV18,-,TRBJ1-1,many
CASSPSGRGSEFF,TGTGCCAGCAGCCCCAGTGGGCGGGGGTCTGAGTTCTTC,TRBV7-8,TRBD2,TRBJ2-1,many
CASSSTGYPYNEQFF,TGTGCCAGCAGCTCTACCGGTTACCCCTACAATGAGCAGTTCTTC,TRBV7-9,-,TRBJ2-1,many
CASSALLGETQYF,TGTGCCAGCAGTGCCCTTCTGGGGGAGACCCAGTACTTC,TRBV25-1,-,TRBJ2-5,many
CASRGGQYNEQFF,TGTGCCAGCCGGGGGGGGCAATACAATGAGCAGTTCTTC,TRBV7-8,TRBD2,TRBJ2-1,many
CVSQWGLGNEQFF,TGTGTCTCCCAGTGGGGGCTGGGGAATGAGCAGTTCTTC,TRBV28,-,TRBJ2-1,many
CASRNLTGMEETQYF,TGTGCCAGCCGGAATTTGACAGGGATGGAAGAGACCCAGTACTTC,TRBV6-6,TRBD1,TRBJ2-5,few
CASSDTSFWYGYTF,TGTGCCAGCAGTGACACAAGTTTTTGGTATGGCTACACCTTC,TRBV28,-,TRBJ1-2,many
CAWSVQREQFF,TGTGCCTGGAGTGTTCAGCGGGAGCAGTTCTTC,TRBV30,-,TRBJ2-1,few
CASRGQNEKLFF,TGTGCCAGCAGGGGACAGAATGAAAAACTGTTTTTT,TRBV6-5,TRBD1,TRBJ1-4,many
CASSFYFGSETQYF,TGTGCCAGCAGCTTTTATTTTGGGTCAGAGACCCAGTACTTC,TRBV11-2,-,TRBJ2-5,many
CASTPGGVRNEQYF,TGCGCCAGCACCCCTGGAGGGGTGAGGAACGAGCAGTACTTC,TRBV5-1,-,TRBJ2-7,many
CASSPLNQETQYF,TGTGCCAGCAGCCCCCTTAACCAAGAGACCCAGTACTTC,TRBV7-2,-,TRBJ2-5,many
CASSSRGRGQETQYF,TGTGCCAGCAGCTCCCGGGGGCGCGGCCAAGAGACCCAGTACTTC,TRBV7-2,-,TRBJ2-5,many
CASSNRDRVNEQYF,TGTGCCAGCAGCAACCGGGACAGGGTCAACGAGCAGTACTTC,TRBV7-6,TRBD1,TRBJ2-7,-